This entry lists 12 T cell receptor beta chains sequenced from one sample in a study of T cell clonality in common variable immunodeficiency. Study outcomes and limitations: Common variable immunodeficiency TCR beta sequences reportedly had fewer deletions and N-nucleotide insertions.

The antigens of these receptors remain unknown. The data were produced by immunoSEQ multiplex PCR, yet TCRdb's version contains in-frame clones alone and is incomplete. In total the sample includes about 33,000 clones, none of them seen once. Sequenced material: peripheral blood mononuclear cells. The receptors originated from a human donor with common variable immunodeficiency.

Note on this clone: The CDR3 end lies 3 residues beyond the end of the read and is filled in from the germline J gene. This rearrangement joins TRBV2 to TRBJ1-2; tentative D call: TRBD1 (5 bases). Germline lookup yields CDR1 SNHLY and CDR2 FYNNEI. The germline V and J ends were trimmed by 6 bases and 5 bases, with 16 bases remaining between them. The length of the CDR3 is 14 residues. CDR3 DNA, as far as it was read: TGTGCCAGCAGAGAGGGTAGACAGCTATATGGC. It encodes CASREGRQLYG. The CDR3 reads in full as CASREGRQLYGYTF.

This clone appeared a few times. The read terminates 3 residues ahead of where the CDR3 ends, so the germline J gene completes it. V is TRBV2 and J is TRBJ2-7; 7 bases map to TRBD1. The CDR3 spans 14 residues. The germline CDR1 and CDR2 sequences are SNHLY and FYNNEI. With 7 bases clipped from V and 3 bases from J, the junction kept 9 bases outside the gene matches. CDR3 DNA, as far as it was read: TGTGCCAGCATTGGAGTTAGGGGGCTCTACGAG. It codes for CASIGVRGLYE. The whole CDR3 protein reads CASIGVRGLYEQYF.

This clone was recorded many times. The CDR3 end lies 3 residues beyond the end of the read and is filled in from the germline J gene. The J gene is TRBJ2-7, the V gene TRBV7-2, with 8 positions matching TRBD2. V trimming: 5 bases; J trimming: 1 base; junction bases outside the gene matches: 7. CDR3 length equals 15 residues. The germline gives CDR1 SGHTA, CDR2 FQGNSA. The CDR3 loop is CASSRGGGPSYEQYF. CDR3 bases read: TGTGCCAGCAGCCGGGGCGGGGGGCCATCCTACGAG.

This clone was seen at least ten times. The read stops 3 residues short of the end of the CDR3; the missing end is completed from the germline J gene. V and J are TRBV6-1 and TRBJ1-6, with D uncertain. CDR3 length: 15 amino acids. CDR1 and CDR2 from the germline V gene are MNHNS and SASEGT. V dropped 1 base and J dropped 12 bases, with 16 bases sitting between them. CDR3 amino acids: CASSEVALGGLPLHF. CDR3 bases read: TGTGCCAGCAGTGAAGTGGCCCTTGGAGGGTTACCC.

Concerning this clone: The CDR3 is cut off 3 residues early in the read; its end comes from the germline J gene. The chain joins TRBV7-9 to TRBJ2-3; D is perhaps TRBD2 (7 bases). This CDR3 region has 13 residues. The germline CDR1 and CDR2 sequences are SEHNR and FQNEAQ (reference sequence). V gave up 9 bases and J gave up 2 bases, with 12 bases separating them. The sequenced CDR3 bases are TGTGCCAGTGGGGGGGGCTTCACAGATACG. It encodes CASGGGFTDT. The CDR3 as a whole reads CASGGGFTDTQYF. Full variable domain (rest looked up from reference TRBV7-9 and TRBJ2-3): DTGVSQNPRHKITKRGQNVTFRCDPISEHNRLYWYRQTLGQGPEFLTYFQNEAQLEKSRLLSDRFSAERPKGSFSTLEIQRTEQGDSAMYLCASGGGFTDTQYFGPGTRLTVL.

CDR3 DNA, as far as it was read: TGTGCCAGCAGTGACTGCTTTGGGACTGAA. It translates to CASSDCFGTE. The full CDR3 is CASSDCFGTEAFF. This chain joins TRBV5-6 and TRBJ1-1; D ambiguous. Read data end 3 residues before the CDR3 end; the end is taken from the germline J gene. Germline assignment: CDR1 SGHDT and CDR2 YYEEEE. The CDR3 totals 13 residues. Trimming left V 5 bases short and J 5 bases short, with 13 bases between.

This clone was counted at least ten times. With the read ending 3 residues before the CDR3 end, the germline J gene is used to fill in that end. The gene calls are TRBV5-4 and TRBJ2-7, with 7 bases aligning to TRBD1. The V gene end was trimmed by 4 bases and the J gene end by 3 bases; junction bases not matched to a gene: 4. This CDR3 region has 13 residues. Per germline, CDR1 SGHNT and CDR2 YYREEE (reference sequence). CDR3 region: CASSGTVLYEQYF. Partial CDR3 DNA: TGTGCCAGCAGCGGGACAGTCCTCTACGAG.

This clone was seen at least ten times. The read stops 3 residues short of the end of the CDR3; the missing end is completed from the germline J gene. The rearrangement uses TRBV10-3 and TRBJ2-1, with 11 bases aligning to TRBD2. V trimming: 3 bases; J trimming: 9 bases; junction bases outside the gene matches: 4. The CDR3 sequence is 14 residues long. The germline V gene encodes CDR1 ENHRY and CDR2 SYGVKD. The CDR3 sequence is CAISDLAGGSEQFF. Partial CDR3 DNA: TGTGCCATCAGTGATTTAGCGGGGGGGAGTGAG.

This clone was found a few times. The DNA ends 3 residues before the CDR3 does, and the rest of the CDR3 is filled in from the germline J gene. V is TRBV19 and J is TRBJ1-2; D not certain. Trimming cost V 1 base and J 6 bases, with 6 bases left between them. The germline V gene encodes CDR1 LNHDA and CDR2 SQIVND (reference sequence). The CDR3 has 12 residues. CDR3 in amino acids: CASSIAGNGYTF. CDR3 bases read: TGTGCCAGTAGTATAGCAGGCAATGGC.

Notes on this clone: The read terminates 3 residues ahead of where the CDR3 ends, so the germline J gene completes it. The chain links TRBV30 to TRBJ1-2; weak D call: TRBD1 (5 bases). Trimming pared 1 base from V and 2 bases from J, leaving 17 bases between. There are 16 residues in the CDR3. Germline V CDR1 and CDR2: GTSNPN, SVGIG (reference sequence). CDR3 region: CAWSDFLAQGNYGYTF. The part of the CDR3 DNA that was read is TGTGCCTGGAGTGACTTTTTGGCGCAGGGAAACTATGGC.

A remark on this clone: The CDR3 end falls 3 residues outside the read, so it is completed with the germline J gene. This chain joins TRBV7-8 and TRBJ2-7; 12 bases agree with TRBD1. Germline CDR1 SGHVS, CDR2 FQNEAQ. There are 16 residues in the CDR3. V lost 5 bases to trimming and J lost 4 bases; unmatched junction nucleotides: 9. The CDR3 DNA, read in part, is TGTGCCAGCAGCACTAACTCGGGACAGGGGGCTTACGAG. Translating it yields CASSTNSGQGAYE. The CDR3 reads in full as CASSTNSGQGAYEQYF. The full variable domain, in which reference TRBV7-8 and TRBJ2-7 provide the parts outside the CDR3, is GAGVSQSPRYKVAKRGQDVALRCDPISGHVSLFWYQQALGQGPEFLTYFQNEAQLDKSGLPSDRFFAERPEGSVSTLKIQRTQQEDSAVYLCASSTNSGQGAYEQYFGPGTRLTVT.

On this clone itself: The missing CDR3 end, 3 residues past where the read stops, is filled in from the germline J gene. The genes are TRBV7-3 and TRBJ1-6; D is ambiguous. Germline values: CDR1 SGHTA, CDR2 FQGTGA. This CDR3 comprises 15 residues. With 4 bases removed from V and 7 bases from J, the gap between germline ends came to 14 bases. The CDR3 DNA, read in part, is TGTGCCAGCAGCTCCAACGGGGAAAAGAATTCACCC. Encoded protein: CASSSNGEKNSP. The CDR3 reads in full as CASSSNGEKNSPLHF.